A single sample gave rise to the 27 T cell receptor beta chains below, sequenced in a study of blood T cell repertoires in COVID-19. Some clones are missing from TCRdb's copy, which holds only in-frame ones; the method was immunoSEQ multiplex PCR. In the table there are 90,000 to 150,000 clones, about 86% of which are singletons. Sequenced sample: peripheral blood. The receptors derive from a woman aged 45-65 years with acute or convalescent COVID-19.

The chain is built from TRBV24-1 and TRBJ2-3; D is undetermined. This CDR3 comprises 15 residues. V lost 0 bases and J 0 bases, leaving 6 bases between the germline ends. In germline, CDR1 is KGHDR, CDR2 SFDVKD. Here the CDR3 DNA reads TGTGCCACCAGTGATTTGGGCAGTAGCACAGATACGCAGTATTTT. Translating it yields CATSDLGSSTDTQYF.

The rearrangement joins TRBV5-3 to TRBJ1-2; D not resolved. TRBV5-3 falls under the ORF class, with uncertain function. The CDR3 loop spans 13 amino acids. Trimming cost V 2 bases and J 7 bases, with 12 bases left between them. CDR3 DNA: TGTGCCAGAAGCTTTAGACAATCTGGTGGCTACACCTTC. Protein sequence: CARSFRQSGGYTF.

The chain carries TRBV4-1 and TRBJ1-1, with TRBD1 matching over 8 bases. Losses at the gene ends were 3 bases for V and 3 bases for J; bases not matched to a gene: 6. Germline assignment: CDR1 MGHRA and CDR2 YSYEKL. CDR3 length: 15 amino acids. The CDR3 spells CASSHPGGLYTEAFF. The CDR3 DNA sequence: TGCGCCAGCAGCCACCCAGGGGGCTTATACACTGAAGCTTTCTTT.

V and J are TRBV5-6 and TRBJ1-2, with 7 bases that match TRBD1. The germline V gene encodes CDR1 SGHDT and CDR2 YYEEEE. There are 15 residues in the CDR3. With 0 bases clipped from V and 4 bases from J, the junction kept 6 bases outside the gene matches. The CDR3 DNA follows: TGTGCCAGCAGCTTGGAGGCAGGGGGAATCTATGGCTACACCTTC. Translating gives CASSLEAGGIYGYTF.

The chain couples TRBV27 to TRBJ1-2, with D maybe TRBD1 (5 bases). The CDR3 extends over 15 amino acids. From germline, CDR1 is MNHEY and CDR2 SMNVEV (reference sequence). V lost 5 bases to trimming and J lost 5 bases, with 18 bases between them. CDR3 bases: TGTGCCAGCAGTCCCCGATTGGACAATCCTTATGGCTACACCTTC. Amino acids: CASSPRLDNPYGYTF.

Only a few counts were recorded for this clone. This rearrangement joins TRBV7-2 to TRBJ1-1; no reliable D call. The CDR3 is 16 amino acids. V dropped 7 bases and J dropped 1 base, with 19 bases sitting between them. Germline V gene sequence: CDR1 SGHTA, CDR2 FQGNSA. The CDR3 spells CASNNRPHSGNTEAFF. In nucleotides, the CDR3 is TGTGCCAGCAACAATCGGCCCCACAGTGGGAACACTGAAGCTTTCTTT.

This clone was seen once. The chain joins TRBV30 to TRBJ2-7; 10 bases agree with TRBD2. This CDR3 has 17 residues. Germline-derived CDR1 and CDR2 are GTSNPN and SVGIG (reference sequence). Trimming at V came to 0 bases and at J to 5 bases, leaving 13 bases not matched to a gene. CDR3 amino acids: CAWSVPSGGSLGDEQYF. In DNA form, the CDR3 reads TGTGCCTGGAGTGTACCTAGCGGGGGATCTCTGGGGGACGAGCAGTACTTC.

This chain uses TRBV5-4 with TRBJ1-1; D not certain. Trimming removed 1 base at V and 7 bases at J, with 14 bases between. Germline-derived CDR1 and CDR2 are SGHNT and YYREEE (reference sequence). This CDR3 spans 14 amino acids. In DNA, the CDR3 is TGTGCCAGCAGCTTGAGCGCAGGTCGGGATGAAGCTTTCTTT. It specifies CASSLSAGRDEAFF.

This chain's CDR3 is CASSLVSQSNQPQHF. The CDR3 DNA follows: TGTGCCAGCAGCTTAGTTTCACAAAGCAATCAGCCCCAGCATTTT. The gene calls are TRBV7-2 and TRBJ1-5; D remains unclear. This CDR3 comprises 15 residues. Trimming stripped 1 base from V and 1 base from J, with 8 bases between. The V gene's germline CDR1 is SGHTA and CDR2 FQGNSA.

This sequence joins TRBV4-3 and TRBJ2-2; 8 bases line up with TRBD2. J lost 0 bases, V lost 1 base, and 10 bases had no gene match. The germline CDR1 and CDR2 sequences are LGHNA and YSLEER. This CDR3 region has 19 residues. The CDR3 region is CASSQVAVAGKPNTGELFF. In nucleotides, the CDR3 is TGCGCCAGCAGCCAAGTCGCGGTAGCGGGGAAACCGAACACCGGGGAGCTGTTTTTT.

This clone has just a few counts. The V call is TRBV6-6, the J call TRBJ1-1; no firm D call. Trimming removed 6 bases at V and 0 bases at J, with 11 bases between. Germline values: CDR1 MNHNY, CDR2 SVGAGI (reference sequence). This CDR3 has 14 amino acids. Here the CDR3 DNA reads TGTGCCAGCAGCCAGCCGGGGATGAACACTGAAGCTTTCTTT. Amino acids: CASSQPGMNTEAFF.

The J gene is TRBJ2-7, the V gene TRBV11-2; D remains unclear. The CDR3 loop spans 18 amino acids. Germline-derived CDR1 and CDR2 are SGHAT and FQNNGV. With 4 bases removed from V and 4 bases from J, the gap between germline ends came to 26 bases. The CDR3 nucleotides read TGTGCCAGCAGCTCAGCCGCGGTCCTAACCGAGAGGAATTACGAGCAGTACTTC. Amino acid sequence: CASSSAAVLTERNYEQYF.

The chain employs TRBV7-9 and TRBJ2-2, with 11 bases fitting TRBD2. Germline V gene sequence: CDR1 SEHNR, CDR2 FQNEAQ (reference sequence). The CDR3 has 17 amino acids. J gave up 4 bases and V 5 bases, and 9 bases lay outside the gene matches. CDR3 nucleotides: TGTGCCAGCAGCCGAGGAGCTAGCGGGGGGCCCACCGGGGAGCTGTTTTTT. Translating gives CASSRGASGGPTGELFF.

V is TRBV7-9 and J is TRBJ2-3; 11 nucleotides match TRBD2. CDR1 and CDR2 from the germline V gene are SEHNR and FQNEAQ (reference sequence). The CDR3 totals 16 residues. The V gene end was trimmed by 4 bases and the J gene end by 2 bases; junction bases not matched to a gene: 5. CDR3 nucleotides: TGTGCCAGCAGCTCCGGGACTAGCGGACTCACAGATACGCAGTATTTT. This gives the protein CASSSGTSGLTDTQYF.

This clone was seen only once. This chain connects TRBV11-2 to TRBJ1-3, with a weak D call TRBD1 (5 bases). V was cut by 4 bases and J by 4 bases, with 20 bases left in between. Germline V gene sequence: CDR1 SGHAT, CDR2 FQNNGV. The CDR3 is made up of 17 amino acids. CDR3 region: CASSSVWETQGGNTIYF. The CDR3 DNA is TGTGCCAGCAGCTCGGTTTGGGAAACTCAGGGCGGAAACACCATATATTTT. The full variable domain, completed using reference TRBV11-2 and TRBJ1-3, is EAGVAQSPRYKIIEKRQSVAFWCNPISGHATLYWYQQILGQGPKLLIQFQNNGVVDDSQLPKDRFSAERLKGVDSTLKIQPAKLEDSAVYLCASSSVWETQGGNTIYFGEGSWLTVV.

The rearrangement uses TRBV27 and TRBJ2-5; the D gene is possibly TRBD1 (6 bases). CDR1 MNHEY and CDR2 SMNVEV come from the germline V gene (reference sequence). This CDR3 is built from 13 residues. Trimming left V 5 bases short and J 5 bases short, with 12 bases between. CDR3 region: CASSTGPEETQYF. As DNA, the CDR3 is TGTGCCAGCAGTACAGGGCCGGAGGAGACCCAGTACTTC.

This clone was detected a few times. J is TRBJ1-5 and V is TRBV28; 7 bases fit TRBD1. The CDR3 runs to 13 residues. Trimming removed 6 bases from V and 9 bases from J; junction bases left unmatched: 8. Germline lookup yields CDR1 MDHEN and CDR2 SYDVKM. The CDR3 here is CASRPGQTSPQHF. The CDR3 coding sequence is TGTGCCAGCAGACCGGGACAGACCTCGCCCCAGCATTTT.

The V gene is TRBV4-1, the J gene TRBJ1-1; D remains ambiguous. V lost 1 base, J lost 1 base, and 7 bases lay in between. Germline CDR1 reads MGHRA; CDR2 reads YSYEKL. CDR3 length: 14 residues. The CDR3 DNA follows: TGCGCCAGCAGCCAAGTAACAGCGAACACTGAAGCTTTCTTT. Its protein is CASSQVTANTEAFF.

The chain recombines TRBV4-3 with TRBJ2-1; TRBD2 matches at 8 bases. J lost 8 bases, V lost 1 base, and 19 bases had no gene match. The length of the CDR3 is 19 residues. Germline values: CDR1 LGHNA, CDR2 YSLEER. This chain's CDR3 is CASSQGSLGGGLAPHEQFF. CDR3 sequence (DNA): TGCGCCAGCAGCCAAGGGTCCCTCGGGGGGGGTCTAGCTCCCCATGAGCAGTTCTTC.

The V call is TRBV7-2, the J call TRBJ1-2; D uncertain. CDR3 size: 15 residues. V was pared by 1 base and J by 14 bases, with 23 bases between. CDR1 SGHTA and CDR2 FQGNSA come from the germline V gene. In DNA, the CDR3 is TGTGCCAGCAGCTTAGGAACCTCCCTAGAGAGGGTGAGGACCTTC. As protein: CASSLGTSLERVRTF. The full variable domain, completed using reference TRBV7-2 and TRBJ1-2, is GAGVSQSPSNKVTEKGKDVELRCDPISGHTALYWYRQSLGQGLEFLIYFQGNSAPDKSGLPSDRFSAERTGGSVSTLTIQRTQQEDSAVYLCASSLGTSLERVRTFGSGTRLTVV.

This clone was detected only once. The V and J genes are TRBV11-1 and TRBJ2-7, with 9 bases lining up with TRBD1. V lost 6 bases to trimming and J lost 7 bases; unmatched junction nucleotides: 10. Germline loops: CDR1 SGHAT, CDR2 FQDESV (reference sequence). The CDR3 spans 14 residues. The CDR3 is CASRAGTGSGEQYF. The CDR3 DNA sequence: TGTGCCAGCAGGGCCGGGACAGGGTCGGGTGAGCAGTACTTC.

J is TRBJ2-3 and V is TRBV4-2, with 15 nucleotides matching TRBD2. The V gene end was trimmed by 2 bases and the J gene end by 2 bases; junction bases not matched to a gene: 8. The germline gives CDR1 LGHNA, CDR2 YNFKEQ. CDR3 length: 19 amino acids. The CDR3 region has the DNA TGTGCCAGCAGCCAAACCCGCGGGACTAGCGGGGGGCCCACAGATACGCAGTATTTT. Its protein product is CASSQTRGTSGGPTDTQYF.

This clone appeared a single time. In nucleotides, the CDR3 is TGTGCCAGCAGCTCCGAATCGGGACTAGCGGGTAAGAATGAGCAGTTCTTC. Amino acid sequence: CASSSESGLAGKNEQFF. This chain joins TRBV7-2 and TRBJ2-1, with 12 bases lining up with TRBD2. The CDR3 is made up of 17 amino acids. Germline V gene sequence: CDR1 SGHTA, CDR2 FQGNSA. J lost 7 bases, V lost 4 bases, and 11 bases had no gene match.

This chain uses TRBV27 with TRBJ1-2; D perhaps matches TRBD1 (5 bases). The V and J ends lost 5 bases and 1 base respectively, with 20 bases between them. This CDR3 region has 17 residues. Germline V gene lookup returns CDR1 MNHEY and CDR2 SMNVEV (reference sequence). CDR3 sequence reads: CASSHAGGSRGNYGYTF. CDR3 sequence (DNA): TGTGCCAGCAGTCATGCCGGGGGTAGTCGGGGTAACTATGGCTACACCTTC.

This clone was counted a few times. The V call is TRBV9, the J call TRBJ2-2, with 7 nucleotides matching TRBD2. The V gene end was trimmed by 0 bases and the J gene end by 4 bases; junction bases not matched to a gene: 12. The CDR3 length is 18 residues. CDR1 and CDR2 from the germline V gene are SGDLS and YYNGEE. Here the CDR3 DNA reads TGTGCCAGCAGCGTAGGCCCTAGCGCCCCGGGGGGCACCGGGGAGCTGTTTTTT. Translated: CASSVGPSAPGGTGELFF.

V and J are TRBV11-3 and TRBJ1-3, with TRBD1 matching over 9 bases. CDR3 size: 16 residues. The germline gives CDR1 SGHNT, CDR2 YENEEA. V lost 5 bases to trimming and J lost 2 bases; unmatched junction nucleotides: 7. The CDR3 reads CASSPAGTGTGNTIYF. The DNA for the CDR3 is TGTGCCAGCAGCCCCGCCGGGACAGGGACTGGAAACACCATATATTTT.

This chain joins TRBV20-1 and TRBJ2-1; 11 nucleotides line up with TRBD2. The CDR3 is 21 amino acids. In germline, CDR1 is DFQATT, CDR2 SNEGSKA (reference sequence). V shed 6 bases, J shed 0 bases, and the junction held 22 bases outside the gene matches. The CDR3 DNA sequence: TGCAGTGCCAGTTTACACCATCGGACTAGCGGGCCTGCCCTCTCCTACAATGAGCAGTTCTTC. Its translation is CSASLHHRTSGPALSYNEQFF.